Below are 27 T cell receptor beta chains sequenced from a single sample in a study of cytomegalovirus exposure and HLA in healthy donors. The PCR had 60 Vbeta and 13 Jbeta primers. Clones were read by immunoSEQ multiplex PCR, and TCRdb kept only the in-frame ones, dropping some. Among about 86,000 clones listed, roughly 79% were seen once. The sample was PBMCs. Source of these receptors: a female donor in good health and CMV-seronegative.

The chain combines TRBV13 with TRBJ2-2, with 10 positions matching TRBD1. The germline gives CDR1 PRHDT, CDR2 FYEKMQ (reference sequence). V shed 5 bases and J 2 bases; nucleotides not matched to a gene: 5. The CDR3 consists of 16 residues. CDR3 sequence reads: CASSRDRGQNTGELFF. The CDR3 DNA is TGTGCCAGCAGCCGAGACAGGGGGCAAAACACCGGGGAGCTGTTTTTT.

The V gene is TRBV15, the J gene TRBJ2-2; 8 bases are a match to TRBD1. Germline loops: CDR1 LNHNV, CDR2 YYDKDF (reference sequence). The CDR3 has 14 amino acids. V was pared by 4 bases and J by 7 bases, with 5 bases of the junction left unmatched. CDR3 in DNA: TGTGCCACCAGCAAGGACAGGGAAAGCGGGGAGCTGTTTTTT. Residues: CATSKDRESGELFF.

This clone was detected a few times. Its ends do not fully match the called genes, so a read error is possible. The chain uses TRBV6-1 and TRBJ2-1; 7 bases are a match to TRBD1. The CDR3 loop spans 13 amino acids. Looked up from germline, CDR1 is MNHNS and CDR2 is SASEGT. CDR3 bases: TGTGCCAGCAGCGTAAACAGGGGCCCAGCCCCACTCTTC. The encoded protein is CASSVNRGPAPLF.

This chain connects TRBV7-2 to TRBJ2-3; possible D gene TRBD2, 7 bases. The length of the CDR3 is 15 residues. V was clipped by 1 base and J by 5 bases, with 13 bases between them. Germline CDR1 is SGHTA and CDR2 is FQGNSA. In DNA form, the CDR3 reads TGTGCCAGCAGCTTAGTTCGGGGGGCCCAAGATACGCAGTATTTT. Its translation: CASSLVRGAQDTQYF. Looking up the rest from reference TRBV7-2 and TRBJ2-3 gives the full variable domain: GAGVSQSPSNKVTEKGKDVELRCDPISGHTALYWYRQSLGQGLEFLIYFQGNSAPDKSGLPSDRFSAERTGGSVSTLTIQRTQQEDSAVYLCASSLVRGAQDTQYFGPGTRLTVL.

The rearrangement links TRBV15 to TRBJ1-1; 9 bases align to TRBD1. CDR1 is LNHNV, CDR2 YYDKDF, per germline (reference sequence). This CDR3 has 17 residues. V shed 0 bases, J shed 3 bases, and the junction held 8 bases outside the gene matches. The CDR3 loop reads CATSRDPWTGEDTEAFF. The CDR3 nucleotides are TGTGCCACCAGCAGAGACCCTTGGACAGGGGAGGACACTGAAGCTTTCTTT.

The J gene is TRBJ2-7, the V gene TRBV30; tentatively, D is TRBD1 (5 bases). Germline values: CDR1 GTSNPN, CDR2 SVGIG (reference sequence). The V end was cut by 3 bases, the J end by 8 bases, with 14 bases between. The CDR3 runs 12 residues. CDR3 sequence (DNA): TGTGCCTGGAGGGACATGGGAACGAAGCAGTACTTC. Its protein is CAWRDMGTKQYF.

The V and J genes are TRBV10-3 and TRBJ2-3, with D maybe TRBD2 (7 bases). Germline CDR1 reads ENHRY; CDR2 reads SYGVKD. The CDR3 is made up of 14 amino acids. V was shortened by 3 bases and J by 5 bases, with 12 bases between the two germline ends. The CDR3 region is CAISDGGALDTQYF. The CDR3 DNA follows: TGTGCCATCAGTGATGGGGGGGCATTAGATACGCAGTATTTT.

This clone occurred a few times. This sequence joins TRBV10-3 and TRBJ2-2, with a weak D call TRBD2 (5 bases). This CDR3 region has 13 residues. The germline CDR1 and CDR2 sequences are ENHRY and SYGVKD. The V and J ends lost 6 bases and 5 bases respectively, with 10 bases between them. CDR3 protein: CAISTSNTGELFF. The CDR3, as DNA: TGTGCCATCAGCACTAGTAATACCGGGGAGCTGTTTTTT.

V and J are TRBV30 and TRBJ1-1; D may be TRBD1 (5 bases). Trimming shortened V by 2 bases and J by 4 bases, and 8 bases separated the two germline ends. There are 12 residues in the CDR3. Germline CDR1 GTSNPN, CDR2 SVGIG (reference sequence). CDR3 bases: TGTGCCTGGAGTATGGGGGGCACTGAAGCTTTCTTT. Amino acids: CAWSMGGTEAFF.

The chain links TRBV5-1 to TRBJ1-1, with a weak D call TRBD1 (5 bases). CDR3 length: 15 residues. From germline, CDR1 is SGHRS and CDR2 YFSETQ. Trimming took off 4 bases at V and 6 bases at J, with 19 bases between the two ends. The CDR3 region has the DNA TGCGCCAGCAGCCCCGGACTCACGGGGGGGGCTGAAGCTTTCTTT. It is translated as CASSPGLTGGAEAFF.

J is TRBJ1-1 and V is TRBV29-1, with 7 bases lining up with TRBD1. CDR1 is SQVTM and CDR2 is ANQGSEA in the germline V gene. J gave up 1 base and V 4 bases, and 9 bases lay outside the gene matches. The CDR3 covers 15 residues. CDR3 nucleotide sequence: TGCAGCGTTGGTTATACAGGGGTAGGGAACACTGAAGCTTTCTTT. Its translation: CSVGYTGVGNTEAFF.

The chain employs TRBV5-8 and TRBJ2-5, with 10 bases fitting TRBD1. The CDR3 covers 15 residues. The germline V gene encodes CDR1 SGHTS and CDR2 YDEGEE. J gave up 4 bases and V 5 bases, and 8 bases lay outside the gene matches. The CDR3, as DNA: TGTGCCAGCAGTTACGGACAGGGGGAAGTAGAGACCCAGTACTTC. As protein: CASSYGQGEVETQYF.

The CDR3 region is CASSYSGGEPQHF. In DNA form, the CDR3 reads TGTGCCAGCAGTTACTCAGGGGGGGAGCCCCAGCATTTT. This chain links TRBV6-5 with TRBJ1-5; maybe TRBD1 (6 bases). From germline, CDR1 is MNHEY and CDR2 SVGAGI. This CDR3 region has 13 residues. The ends were cut back, 0 bases at V and 8 bases at J, with 8 bases in the middle.

The gene calls are TRBV29-1 and TRBJ2-7, with a weak D call TRBD2 (6 bases). CDR1 is SQVTM, CDR2 ANQGSEA, per germline. The CDR3 has 13 residues. Trimming removed 1 base at V and 3 bases at J, with 10 bases between. As DNA, the CDR3 is TGCAGCGTTGAAGGGGTCGGGGGCTACGAGCAGTACTTC. Encoded protein: CSVEGVGGYEQYF.

In this sample, this clone turned up once. The chain has TRBV28 and TRBJ2-1, with 9 bases matching TRBD2. This CDR3 is built from 14 residues. Germline CDR1 and CDR2: MDHEN and SYDVKM. The trim removed 10 bases at V and 10 bases at J, leaving 14 bases unmatched. CDR3 in amino acids: CAICRAGGQGEQFF. CDR3 nucleotides: TGTGCCATCTGTAGAGCGGGGGGCCAGGGGGAGCAGTTCTTC.

V is TRBV6-5 and J is TRBJ1-4; 10 nucleotides agree with TRBD1. From germline, CDR1 is MNHEY and CDR2 SVGAGI. CDR3 length: 16 amino acids. V was clipped by 2 bases and J by 6 bases; unmatched bases: 6. The CDR3 loop is CASSYGSGTGDEKLFF. CDR3 DNA sequence: TGTGCCAGCAGTTACGGGTCAGGGACAGGGGATGAAAAACTGTTTTTT.

The chain employs TRBV7-2 and TRBJ2-3; D may be TRBD1 (6 bases). Germline-derived CDR1 and CDR2 are SGHTA and FQGNSA. The CDR3 sequence is 16 residues long. Trimming cost V 2 bases and J 2 bases, with 14 bases left between them. The CDR3 nucleotides read TGTGCCAGCAGCTTAACCGGGACAACCTACACAGATACGCAGTATTTT. This codes for CASSLTGTTYTDTQYF. Looking up the rest from reference TRBV7-2 and TRBJ2-3 gives the full variable domain: GAGVSQSPSNKVTEKGKDVELRCDPISGHTALYWYRQSLGQGLEFLIYFQGNSAPDKSGLPSDRFSAERTGGSVSTLTIQRTQQEDSAVYLCASSLTGTTYTDTQYFGPGTRLTVL.

The chain couples TRBV29-1 to TRBJ1-4; the D gene is possibly TRBD1 (5 bases). This CDR3 contains 13 residues. Germline V gene sequence: CDR1 SQVTM, CDR2 ANQGSEA. The V gene lost 2 bases and the J gene lost 11 bases, with 15 bases spanning the gap. The CDR3 DNA follows: TGCAGCGTTGAAAGGCAGGGCGAAGGGAAACTGTTTTTT. Amino acids: CSVERQGEGKLFF.

This rearrangement joins TRBV29-1 to TRBJ1-2, with a possible D match to TRBD1 (5 bases). V was shortened by 6 bases and J by 5 bases, with 13 bases between the two germline ends. The germline V gene has CDR1 SQVTM and CDR2 ANQGSEA. The CDR3 spans 12 residues. The CDR3 reads CSVHRNGYGYTF. The CDR3 DNA is TGCAGCGTGCACAGGAATGGTTATGGCTACACCTTC. The full variable domain, its missing parts supplied by reference TRBV29-1 and TRBJ1-2, is SAVISQKPSRDICQRGTSLTIQCQVDSQVTMMFWYRQQPGQSLTLIATANQGSEATYESGFVIDKFPISRPNLTFSTLTVSNMSPEDSSIYLCSVHRNGYGYTFGSGTRLTVV.

The chain links TRBV29-1 to TRBJ1-2, with D perhaps TRBD1 (6 bases). Germline-derived CDR1 and CDR2 are SQVTM and ANQGSEA. There are 13 residues in the CDR3. Trimming took off 6 bases at V and 1 base at J, with 12 bases between the two ends. The CDR3 sequence is CSVLGGLNYGYTF. CDR3 bases: TGCAGCGTGTTAGGGGGTCTTAACTATGGCTACACCTTC.

The chain is built from TRBV4-3 and TRBJ2-7; D is perhaps TRBD1 (5 bases). Germline assignment: CDR1 LGHNA and CDR2 YSLEER. CDR3 size: 15 residues. Trimming took 0 bases from V and 1 from J, leaving 10 bases between them. CDR3 residues: CASSQDLTGSYEQYF. The DNA of the CDR3 is TGCGCCAGCAGCCAAGACTTAACAGGATCCTACGAGCAGTACTTC.

This clone was seen only a few times. The V and J genes are TRBV4-3 and TRBJ1-4; D is unresolved. The CDR3 sequence is 14 residues long. Trimming stripped 4 bases from V and 10 bases from J, with 16 bases between. Germline V gene lookup returns CDR1 LGHNA and CDR2 YSLEER. The chain's CDR3 is CASSPPSQPGKLFF. The CDR3 region has the DNA TGCGCCAGCAGCCCCCCTTCACAACCTGGAAAACTGTTTTTT.

The CDR3, as DNA: TGTGCCAGCAGGGGCGGGGTCCAAGAGACCCAGTACTTC. Amino acids: CASRGGVQETQYF. This chain joins TRBV2 and TRBJ2-5; TRBD2 is a possible D gene (6 bases). The germline CDR1 and CDR2 sequences are SNHLY and FYNNEI. Trimming shortened V by 6 bases and J by 1 base, and 9 bases separated the two germline ends. CDR3 length: 13 amino acids.

The CDR3 nucleotides read TGTGCCAGCAGTGACACTATCGACGGGGCCTACGAGCAGTACTTC. Its translation: CASSDTIDGAYEQYF. The gene calls are TRBV25-1 and TRBJ2-7; D possibly corresponds to TRBD2 (5 bases). The V gene's germline CDR1 is MGHDK and CDR2 SYGVNS. CDR3 length equals 15 residues. V lost 3 bases to trimming and J lost 2 bases, with 14 bases between them.

This sequence joins TRBV6-5 and TRBJ2-7, with 7 positions matching TRBD1. Per the germline V gene, CDR1 is MNHEY and CDR2 is SVGAGI. The ends lost 8 bases at V and 4 bases at J; junction bases unmatched: 8. The CDR3 covers 13 residues. The CDR3 nucleotides are TGTGCCAGCGAGGGGGCAGGGAGATACGAGCAGTACTTC. This codes for CASEGAGRYEQYF.

This chain joins TRBV14 and TRBJ2-7; TRBD2 aligns across 9 bases. In germline, CDR1 is SGHDN, CDR2 FVKESK. With 4 bases clipped from V and 4 bases from J, the junction kept 8 bases outside the gene matches. The CDR3 totals 15 residues. This CDR3 reads CASSLSGTSLYEQYF. CDR3 coding DNA: TGTGCCAGCAGCCTTTCCGGGACTAGCTTGTACGAGCAGTACTTC. The whole variable domain, filled in from reference TRBV14 and TRBJ2-7, reads EAGVTQFPSHSVIEKGQTVTLRCDPISGHDNLYWYRRVMGKEIKFLLHFVKESKQDESGMPNNRFLAERTGGTYSTLKVQPAELEDSGVYFCASSLSGTSLYEQYFGPGTRLTVT.

The J gene is TRBJ2-2, the V gene TRBV19, with D perhaps matching TRBD2 (6 bases). CDR3 size: 16 residues. V was shortened by 3 bases and J by 4 bases, with 15 bases between the two germline ends. Germline loops: CDR1 LNHDA, CDR2 SQIVND (reference sequence). In nucleotides, the CDR3 is TGTGCCAGTAGTATGAGCCTAGGGACTGGCACCGGGGAGCTGTTTTTT. It is translated as CASSMSLGTGTGELFF.